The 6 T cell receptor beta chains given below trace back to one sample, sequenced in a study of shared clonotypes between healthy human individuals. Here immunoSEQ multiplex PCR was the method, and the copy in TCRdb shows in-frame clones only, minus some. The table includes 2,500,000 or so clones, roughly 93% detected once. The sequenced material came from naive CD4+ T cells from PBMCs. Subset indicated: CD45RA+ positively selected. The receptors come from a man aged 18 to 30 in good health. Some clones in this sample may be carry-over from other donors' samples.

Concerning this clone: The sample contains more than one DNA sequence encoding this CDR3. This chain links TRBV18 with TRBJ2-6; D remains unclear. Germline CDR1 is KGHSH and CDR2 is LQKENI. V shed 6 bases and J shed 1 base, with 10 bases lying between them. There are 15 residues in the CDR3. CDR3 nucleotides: TGTGCCAGCTCCCCCGTAGGTTCTGGGGCCAACGTCCTGACTTTC. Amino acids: CASSPVGSGANVLTF.

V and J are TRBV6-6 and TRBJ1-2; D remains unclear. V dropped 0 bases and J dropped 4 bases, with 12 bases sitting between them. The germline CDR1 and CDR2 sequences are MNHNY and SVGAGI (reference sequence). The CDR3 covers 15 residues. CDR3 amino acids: CASSYSRGELYGYTF. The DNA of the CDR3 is TGTGCCAGCAGTTACTCCCGGGGAGAGCTCTATGGCTACACCTTC.

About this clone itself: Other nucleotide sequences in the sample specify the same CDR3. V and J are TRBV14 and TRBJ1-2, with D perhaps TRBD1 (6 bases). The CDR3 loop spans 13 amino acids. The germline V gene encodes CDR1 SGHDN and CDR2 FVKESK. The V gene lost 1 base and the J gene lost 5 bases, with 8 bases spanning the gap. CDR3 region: CASSQGRGYGYTF. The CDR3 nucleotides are TGTGCCAGCAGCCAAGGCAGGGGATATGGCTACACCTTC.

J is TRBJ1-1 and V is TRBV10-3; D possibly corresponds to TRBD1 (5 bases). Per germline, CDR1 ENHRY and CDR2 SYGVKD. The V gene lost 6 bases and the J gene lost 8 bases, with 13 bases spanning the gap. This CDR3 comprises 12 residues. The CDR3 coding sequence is TGTGCCATCAGGACCGCGGGGGACGAAGCTTTCTTT. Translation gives CAIRTAGDEAFF.

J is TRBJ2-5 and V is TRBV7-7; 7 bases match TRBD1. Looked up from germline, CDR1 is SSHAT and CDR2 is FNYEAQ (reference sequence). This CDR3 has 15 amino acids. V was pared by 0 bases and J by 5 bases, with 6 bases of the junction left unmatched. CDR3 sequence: CASSLARGRFETQYF. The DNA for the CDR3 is TGTGCCAGCAGCTTAGCGAGGGGGCGATTTGAGACCCAGTACTTC.

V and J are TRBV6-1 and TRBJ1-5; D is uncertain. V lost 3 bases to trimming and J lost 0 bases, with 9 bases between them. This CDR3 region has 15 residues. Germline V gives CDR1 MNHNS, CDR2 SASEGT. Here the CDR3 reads CASSEAIYSNQPQHF. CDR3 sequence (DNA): TGTGCCAGCAGTGAGGCGATTTATAGCAATCAGCCCCAGCATTTT.